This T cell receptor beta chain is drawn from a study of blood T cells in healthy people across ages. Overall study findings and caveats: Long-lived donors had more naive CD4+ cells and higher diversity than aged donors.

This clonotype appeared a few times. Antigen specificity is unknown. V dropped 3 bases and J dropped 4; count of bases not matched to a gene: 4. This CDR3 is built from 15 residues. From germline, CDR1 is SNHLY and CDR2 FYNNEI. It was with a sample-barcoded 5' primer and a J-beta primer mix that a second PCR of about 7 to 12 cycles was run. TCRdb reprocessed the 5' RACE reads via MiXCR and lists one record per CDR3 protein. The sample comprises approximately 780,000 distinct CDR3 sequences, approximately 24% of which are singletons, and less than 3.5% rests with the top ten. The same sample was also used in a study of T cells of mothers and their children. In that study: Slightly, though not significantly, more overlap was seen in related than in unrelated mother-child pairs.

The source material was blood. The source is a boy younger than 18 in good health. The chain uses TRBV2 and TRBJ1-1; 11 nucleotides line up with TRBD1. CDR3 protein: CASSDRDRGFTEAFF. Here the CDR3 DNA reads TGTGCCAGCAGTGATCGGGACAGGGGGTTCACTGAAGCTTTCTTT.